The TCR beta chain under discussion was sequenced for a study of blood T cell repertoires in COVID-19. TCRdb's table, derived via immunoSEQ multiplex PCR, lists solely in-frame clones and lacks some. The table includes 210,000 or so clones, 86% detected once. The sequencing sample was made of peripheral blood. This clonotype originated in a woman aged 45 to 65 with acute or convalescent COVID-19.

CDR3 protein: CASRAVLAGGNNEQFF. The CDR3 DNA is TGTGCCAGCAGGGCCGTCCTAGCGGGAGGTAACAATGAGCAGTTCTTC. The chain joins TRBV2 to TRBJ2-1; TRBD2 matches at 11 bases. CDR3 length equals 16 residues. From germline, CDR1 is SNHLY and CDR2 FYNNEI. The J segment lost 5 bases and the V segment lost 6 bases, leaving 9 bases of the junction unmatched.